The text below deals with one T cell receptor beta chain. The sample is drawn from a study of shared clonotypes between healthy human individuals. TCRdb's table, derived via immunoSEQ multiplex PCR, lists solely in-frame clones and lacks some. In the table there are 550,000 to 850,000 clones, approximately 74% of which are singletons. There are 15 residues in the CDR3. Trimming took 6 bases from V and 0 from J, leaving 13 bases between them. Per the germline V gene, CDR1 is MDHEN and CDR2 is SYDVKM. The sequence was collected from a woman younger than 45 in good health. The chain couples TRBV28 to TRBJ2-3, with TRBD1 as a possible D gene (6 bases). What was sequenced was memory CD4+ T cells sorted from blood. The subset: CD45RA-negative fraction. This chain's CDR3 is CASSLQGFSTDTQYF. The CDR3 bases are TGTGCCAGCAGCCTACAGGGTTTCAGCACAGATACGCAGTATTTT.